This T cell receptor (beta chain) emerged from a study of blood T cell repertoires in COVID-19. The protocol was immunoSEQ multiplex PCR, while the TCRdb copy is restricted to in-frame clones and leaves out a portion. Of 200,000 or so clones listed, less than 90% were seen once; the top ten hold approximately 2.1%. Trimming removed 2 bases at V and 5 bases at J, with 10 bases between. CDR1 is SQVTM, CDR2 ANQGSEA, per germline. The CDR3 has 13 amino acids. V gene TRBV29-1 combines with J gene TRBJ2-1; possibly TRBD2 for D (5 bases). This receptor was taken from a man between 65 and 80 years old with active or convalescent COVID-19. The sample taken for sequencing was peripheral blood. DNA of the CDR3: TGCAGCGTTGAATTAGCGAACCACAATGAGCAGTTCTTC. Protein: CSVELANHNEQFF.